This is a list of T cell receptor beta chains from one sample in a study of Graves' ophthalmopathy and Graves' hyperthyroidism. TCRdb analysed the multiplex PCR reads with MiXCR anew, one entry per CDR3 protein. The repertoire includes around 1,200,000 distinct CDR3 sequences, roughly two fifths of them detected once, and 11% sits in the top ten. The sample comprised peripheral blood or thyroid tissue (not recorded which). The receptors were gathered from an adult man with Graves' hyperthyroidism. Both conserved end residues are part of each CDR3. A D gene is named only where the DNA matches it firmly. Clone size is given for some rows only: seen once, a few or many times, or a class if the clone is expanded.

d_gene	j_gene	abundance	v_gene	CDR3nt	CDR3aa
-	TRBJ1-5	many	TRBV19	TGTGCCAGTAAGGCGCTAGACAGAAGCAATCAGCCCCAGCATTTT	CASKALDRSNQPQHF
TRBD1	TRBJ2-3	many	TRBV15	TGTGCCACCAGCCTCCGGACAGGGCCAGATACGCAGTATTTT	CATSLRTGPDTQYF
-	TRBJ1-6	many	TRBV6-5	TGTGCCAGCAGTTACCGACAGTATAATTCACCCCTCCACTTT	CASSYRQYNSPLHF
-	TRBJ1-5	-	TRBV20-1	TGCAGTGCTAGAGATGAGGGGATGCAGCCCCAGCATTTT	CSARDEGMQPQHF
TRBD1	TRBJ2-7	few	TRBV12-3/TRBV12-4	TGTGCCAGCAGTTTAGCGTCGCGGGACAGGGGCTACGAGCAGTACTTC	CASSLASRDRGYEQYF
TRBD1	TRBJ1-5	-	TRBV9	TGTGCCAGCAGCGTAGATTCAGGGGGCGAGCAGCCCCAGCATTTT	CASSVDSGGEQPQHF
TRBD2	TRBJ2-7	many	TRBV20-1	TGCAGTGCTAGACCAACTAGCGGGAGCTCCTACGAGCAGTACTTC	CSARPTSGSSYEQYF
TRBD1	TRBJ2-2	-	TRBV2	TGTGCCAGCAGTGAGGGGACAGCTCGACTCAACACCGGGGAGCTGTTTTTT	CASSEGTARLNTGELFF
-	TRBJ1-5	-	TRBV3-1	TGTGCCAGCAGCCAGGCTGGGTTGGGTCAGCCCCAGCATTTT	CASSQAGLGQPQHF
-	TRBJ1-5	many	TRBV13	TGTGCCAGCAGCTTAGGCCTCATAAATCAGCCCCAGCATTTT	CASSLGLINQPQHF
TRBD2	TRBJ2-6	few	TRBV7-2	TGTGCCAGCAGCCAAGCGGGGGGCTCGGCCAACGTCCTGACTTTC	CASSQAGGSANVLTF
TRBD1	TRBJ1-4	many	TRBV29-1	TGCAGCGTAGAAGGACAGGGTGGTGGAAAACTGTTTTTT	CSVEGQGGGKLFF
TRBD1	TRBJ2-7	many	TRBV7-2	TGTGCCAGCAGCTCCTCGGGGACAGGGTTAACCGAGCAGTACTTC	CASSSSGTGLTEQYF
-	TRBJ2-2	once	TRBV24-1	TGTGCCGCTTCCAGGAGAGGCGGCGGGGAGCTGTTTTTT	CAASRRGGGELFF
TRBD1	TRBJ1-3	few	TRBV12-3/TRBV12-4	TGTGCCAGTTCGGGGGACAGGGGAGTTGGAAACACCATATATTTT	CASSGDRGVGNTIYF
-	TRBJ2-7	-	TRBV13	TGTGCCAGCAGCTTTGGGCTGATAGACTACGAGCAGTACTTC	CASSFGLIDYEQYF
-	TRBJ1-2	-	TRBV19	TGTGCCAGTAGTATCTCTGCCGGTTCTGGGAACTATGGCTACACCTTC	CASSISAGSGNYGYTF
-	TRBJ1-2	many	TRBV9	TGTGCCAGCAGCGTTTTGGGGACCGCCAGCTCCTATGGCTACACCTTC	CASSVLGTASSYGYTF
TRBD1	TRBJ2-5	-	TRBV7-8	TGTGCCAGCAGGTCTGGGACAGGGCCATCTCAATTCGAGACCCAGTACTTC	CASRSGTGPSQFETQYF
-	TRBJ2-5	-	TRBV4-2	TGTGCCAGCAGCCAAGGAAACAGGAGGCGAGAGACCCAGTACTTC	CASSQGNRRRETQYF
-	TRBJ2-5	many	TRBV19	TGTGCCAGCACGCCATCGGGGCCCCAAGAGACCCAGTACTTC	CASTPSGPQETQYF
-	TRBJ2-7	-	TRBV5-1	TGTGCCAGCAGCTGGGGGACAACCGGCATCAGCGAGCAGTACTTC	CASSWGTTGISEQYF
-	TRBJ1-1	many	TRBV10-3	TGTGCCATCAGTGACCAGGGCCACACTGAAGCTTTCTTT	CAISDQGHTEAFF
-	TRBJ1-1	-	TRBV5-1	TGCGCCAGCAGCCGGTTTTCGACGGGTAGGAACACTGAAGCTTTCTTT	CASSRFSTGRNTEAFF